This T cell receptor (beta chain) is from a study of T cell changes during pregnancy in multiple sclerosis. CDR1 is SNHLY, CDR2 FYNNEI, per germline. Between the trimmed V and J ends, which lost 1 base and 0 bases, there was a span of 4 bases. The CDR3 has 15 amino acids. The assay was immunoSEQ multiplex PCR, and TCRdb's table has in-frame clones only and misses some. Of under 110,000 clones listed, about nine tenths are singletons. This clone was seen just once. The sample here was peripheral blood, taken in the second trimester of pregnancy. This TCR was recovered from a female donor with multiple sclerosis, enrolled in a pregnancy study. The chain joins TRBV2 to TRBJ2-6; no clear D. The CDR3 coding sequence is TGTGCCAGCAGTGAAGGTCTCTCTGGGGCCAACGTCCTGACTTTC. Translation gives CASSEGLSGANVLTF.